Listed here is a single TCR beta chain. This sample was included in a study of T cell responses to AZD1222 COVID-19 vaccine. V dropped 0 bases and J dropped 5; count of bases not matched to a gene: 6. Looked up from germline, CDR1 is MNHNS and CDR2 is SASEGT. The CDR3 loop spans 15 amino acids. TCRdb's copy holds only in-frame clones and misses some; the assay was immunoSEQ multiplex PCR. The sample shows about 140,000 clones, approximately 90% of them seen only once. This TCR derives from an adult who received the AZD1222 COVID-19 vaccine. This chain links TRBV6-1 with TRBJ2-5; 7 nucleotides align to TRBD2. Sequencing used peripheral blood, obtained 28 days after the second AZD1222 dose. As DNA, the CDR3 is TGTGCCAGCAGTGAAGCGCGATGGGGAGGGGAGACCCAGTACTTC. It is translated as CASSEARWGGETQYF.